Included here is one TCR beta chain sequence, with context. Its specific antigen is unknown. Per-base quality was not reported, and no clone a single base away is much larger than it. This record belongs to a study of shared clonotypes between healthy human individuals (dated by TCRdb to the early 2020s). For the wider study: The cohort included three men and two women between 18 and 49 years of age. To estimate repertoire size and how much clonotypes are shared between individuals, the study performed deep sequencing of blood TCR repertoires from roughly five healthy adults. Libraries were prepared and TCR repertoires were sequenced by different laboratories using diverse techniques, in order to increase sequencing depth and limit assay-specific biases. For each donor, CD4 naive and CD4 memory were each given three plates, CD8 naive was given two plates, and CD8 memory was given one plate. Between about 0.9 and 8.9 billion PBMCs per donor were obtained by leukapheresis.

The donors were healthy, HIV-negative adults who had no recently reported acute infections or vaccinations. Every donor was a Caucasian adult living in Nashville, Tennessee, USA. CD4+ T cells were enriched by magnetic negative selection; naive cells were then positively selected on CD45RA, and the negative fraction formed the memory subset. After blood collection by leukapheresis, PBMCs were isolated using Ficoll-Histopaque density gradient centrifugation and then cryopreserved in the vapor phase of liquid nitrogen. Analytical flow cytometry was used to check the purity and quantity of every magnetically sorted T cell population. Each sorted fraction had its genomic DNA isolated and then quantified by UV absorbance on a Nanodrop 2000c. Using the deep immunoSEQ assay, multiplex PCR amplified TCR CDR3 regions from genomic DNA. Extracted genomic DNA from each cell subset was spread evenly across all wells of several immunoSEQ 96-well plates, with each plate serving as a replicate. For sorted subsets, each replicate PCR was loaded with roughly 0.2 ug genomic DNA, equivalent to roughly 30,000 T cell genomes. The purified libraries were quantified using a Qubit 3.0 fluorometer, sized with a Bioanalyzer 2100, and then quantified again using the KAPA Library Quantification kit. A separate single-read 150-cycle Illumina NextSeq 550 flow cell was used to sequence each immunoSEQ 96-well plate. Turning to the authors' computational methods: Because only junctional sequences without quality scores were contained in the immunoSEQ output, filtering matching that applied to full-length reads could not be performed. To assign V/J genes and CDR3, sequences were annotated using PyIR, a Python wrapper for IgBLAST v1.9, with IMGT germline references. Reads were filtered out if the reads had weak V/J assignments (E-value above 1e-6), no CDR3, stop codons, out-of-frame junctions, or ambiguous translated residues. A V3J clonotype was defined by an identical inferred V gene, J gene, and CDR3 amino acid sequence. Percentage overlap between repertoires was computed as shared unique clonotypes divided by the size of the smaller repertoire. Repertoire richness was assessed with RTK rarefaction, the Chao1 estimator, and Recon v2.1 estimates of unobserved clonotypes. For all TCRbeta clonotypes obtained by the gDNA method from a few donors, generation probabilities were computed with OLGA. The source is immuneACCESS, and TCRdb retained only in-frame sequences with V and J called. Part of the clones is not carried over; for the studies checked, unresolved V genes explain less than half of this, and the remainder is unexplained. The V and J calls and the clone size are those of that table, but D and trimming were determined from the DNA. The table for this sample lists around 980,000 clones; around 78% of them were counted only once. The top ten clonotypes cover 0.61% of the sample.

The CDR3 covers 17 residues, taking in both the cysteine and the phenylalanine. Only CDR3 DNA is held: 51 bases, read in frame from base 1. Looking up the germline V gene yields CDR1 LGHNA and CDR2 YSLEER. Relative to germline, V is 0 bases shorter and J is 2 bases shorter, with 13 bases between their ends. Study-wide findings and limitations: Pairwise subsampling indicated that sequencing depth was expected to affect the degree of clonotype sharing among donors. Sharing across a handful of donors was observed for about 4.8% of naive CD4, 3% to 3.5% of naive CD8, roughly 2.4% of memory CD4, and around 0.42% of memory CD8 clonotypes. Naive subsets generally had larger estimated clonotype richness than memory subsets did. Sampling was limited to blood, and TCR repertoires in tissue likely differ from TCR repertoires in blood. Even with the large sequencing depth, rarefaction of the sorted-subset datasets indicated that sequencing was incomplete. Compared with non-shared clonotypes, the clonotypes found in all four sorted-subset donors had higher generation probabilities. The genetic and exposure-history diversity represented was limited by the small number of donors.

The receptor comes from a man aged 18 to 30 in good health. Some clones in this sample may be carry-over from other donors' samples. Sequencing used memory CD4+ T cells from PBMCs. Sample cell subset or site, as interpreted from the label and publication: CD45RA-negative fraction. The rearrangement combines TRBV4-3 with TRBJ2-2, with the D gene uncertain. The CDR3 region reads CASSQDFQAFNTGELFF. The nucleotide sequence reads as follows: TGCGCCAGCAGCCAAGATTTCCAGGCATTTAACACCGGGGAGCTGTTTTTT.